The clone carrying this TCR beta chain was seen at least ten times. The template was RNA from unsorted bulk tissue. The library came from three nested PCR rounds adapted from ARM-PCR protocols. TCRdb reprocessed the multiplex PCR reads via MiXCR and lists one record per CDR3 protein. The data show 65,000 to 95,000 distinct CDR3 sequences, with under 70% seen just once and roughly 13% held by the top ten. CDR1 and CDR2 (germline): MNHEY, SVGAGI. V lost 2 bases to trimming and J lost 2 bases; unmatched junction nucleotides: 4. The CDR3 length is 15 residues. The sample comes from a study of tumor and adjacent non-tumor tissue in lung cancer. About the study: Stage I to III disease affected approximately 11 men and about 5 women aged roughly 30 to 80.

Sequenced sample: lung tumor tissue. This chain uses TRBV6-5 with TRBJ2-7; 9 nucleotides match TRBD1. This clonotype originated in a woman between 70 and 85 years old with non-small cell lung cancer. The CDR3 loop reads CASSYGTGQTYEQYF. The CDR3 DNA reads as TGTGCCAGCAGTTACGGGACAGGGCAAACCTACGAGCAGTACTTC.